The 15 T cell receptor beta chains below all came from one sample that was sequenced in a study of beta chain features in type 1 diabetes (dated by TCRdb to between 2017 and 2018). The library was prepared using the immunoSEQ multiplex PCR assay. The entire isolated RNA was reverse transcribed using the High Capacity cDNA Reverse Transcription Kit, and thus expressed TCRB transcripts were sequenced. The table comes from immuneACCESS by way of TCRdb, which keeps in-frame sequences with V and J called. Part of the clones is missing from these tables; in studies checked, under half for an unresolved V gene and the rest for unknown reasons. The sample yields about 620,000 clones; less than 20% were counted once. Clones ranked in the top ten supply 0.093% of the sample. Input material: naive CD4+ T cells from blood. This specimen's cell subset or site label, per the study, means: true naive CD4+ T cells. These receptors all come from a man between 18 and 35 years old in good health.

The J gene is TRBJ2-7, the V gene TRBV11-1, with 12 bases identical to TRBD2. V trimming: 5 bases; J trimming: 3 bases; junction bases outside the gene matches: 2. The CDR3 runs to 14 residues. The germline V gene encodes CDR1 SGHAT and CDR2 FQDESV (reference sequence). Here the CDR3 reads CASSPGLAGYEQYF. In nucleotides, the CDR3 is TGTGCCAGCAGCCCGGGACTAGCGGGCTACGAGCAGTACTTC.

This clone turned up a few times. This chain connects TRBV14 to TRBJ2-6; D not certain. The germline V gene encodes CDR1 SGHDN and CDR2 FVKESK. Trimming shortened V by 6 bases and J by 0 bases, and 3 bases separated the two germline ends. The CDR3 length is 13 residues. The CDR3 DNA is TGTGCCAGCAGGGCCTCTGGGGCCAACGTCCTGACTTTC. Amino acids: CASRASGANVLTF.

This clone was seen a handful of times. The V and J genes are TRBV5-1 and TRBJ2-5; 14 bases agree with TRBD2. The CDR3 runs to 16 residues. J gave up 5 bases and V 4 bases, and 7 bases lay outside the gene matches. Looked up from germline, CDR1 is SGHRS and CDR2 is YFSETQ. The CDR3 region is CASSKAGTSGSETQYF. As DNA, the CDR3 is TGCGCCAGCAGCAAGGCCGGGACTAGCGGGAGCGAGACCCAGTACTTC.

A few counts support this clone. This rearrangement joins TRBV28 to TRBJ2-5; 13 bases agree with TRBD2. Germline CDR1 and CDR2: MDHEN and SYDVKM. The CDR3 covers 22 residues. The ends lost 5 bases at V and 4 bases at J; junction bases unmatched: 25. CDR3 nucleotides: TGTGCCAGCAGTCCGGGGCCGGGACTAGCGGGGTTCTCGCCCCGGTCGGTAGAGACCCAGTACTTC. It specifies CASSPGPGLAGFSPRSVETQYF.

The gene calls are TRBV27 and TRBJ2-2; maybe TRBD2 (5 bases). The germline V gene encodes CDR1 MNHEY and CDR2 SMNVEV (reference sequence). The CDR3 is 18 residues long. Trimming took off 6 bases at V and 2 bases at J, with 22 bases between the two ends. CDR3 sequence: CASSPRGPGRANTGELFF. In DNA, the CDR3 is TGTGCCAGCAGCCCCAGAGGGCCCGGGCGGGCCAACACCGGGGAGCTGTTTTTT.

This clone came up a few times. The genes are TRBV6-1 and TRBJ2-7, with 11 bases lining up with TRBD1. This CDR3 contains 15 residues. The germline CDR1 and CDR2 sequences are MNHNS and SASEGT. J lost 2 bases, V lost 5 bases, and 5 bases had no gene match. For the CDR3, the DNA is TGTGCCAGCAGTTCATGGACAGGGGGCACCTACGAGCAGTACTTC. It codes for CASSSWTGGTYEQYF.

Only a few counts were recorded for this clone. The chain uses TRBV2 and TRBJ2-1; 15 positions agree with TRBD2. Germline CDR1 and CDR2: SNHLY and FYNNEI. CDR3 size: 15 residues. Trimming took 5 bases from V and 5 from J; bases not matched to a gene: 1. DNA of the CDR3: TGTGCCAGCAGTTGGACTAGCGGGGGGGACAATGAGCAGTTCTTC. Encoded protein: CASSWTSGGDNEQFF.

This clone is a singleton in its sample. This sequence joins TRBV7-2 and TRBJ1-1; 8 nucleotides match TRBD1. Germline V CDR1 and CDR2: SGHTA, FQGNSA. CDR3 size: 15 residues. The ends lost 4 bases at V and 1 base at J; junction bases unmatched: 5. CDR3: CASSSGQGRNTEAFF. CDR3 nucleotide sequence: TGTGCCAGCAGCTCCGGACAGGGACGGAACACTGAAGCTTTCTTT.

J is TRBJ2-1 and V is TRBV28; 13 nucleotides match TRBD2. Germline CDR1 is MDHEN and CDR2 is SYDVKM. CDR3 length: 15 amino acids. With 5 bases clipped from V and 8 bases from J, the junction kept 6 bases outside the gene matches. CDR3 in amino acids: CASSRTSGSIYEQFF. DNA for the CDR3: TGTGCCAGCAGTCGGACTAGCGGGAGTATATATGAGCAGTTCTTC.

The CDR3 nucleotides are TGTGCCAGCAGCTTAACAGGGATGATCTCTGGAAACACCATATATTTT. Amino acid sequence: CASSLTGMISGNTIYF. V and J are TRBV7-2 and TRBJ1-3; a weak D match, TRBD1 (6 bases). The CDR3 spans 16 residues. The V gene lost 2 bases and the J gene lost 0 bases, with 11 bases spanning the gap. Germline V gene sequence: CDR1 SGHTA, CDR2 FQGNSA.

There are a few counts of this clone. The chain joins TRBV25-1 to TRBJ1-4, with a tentative D call TRBD1 (5 bases). The CDR3 extends over 16 amino acids. V lost 2 bases, J lost 3 bases, and 13 bases lay in between. Germline V gene lookup returns CDR1 MGHDK and CDR2 SYGVNS. The CDR3 loop reads CASSEPRIGANEKLFF. The CDR3 DNA reads TGTGCCAGCAGTGAACCCCGTATAGGGGCTAATGAAAAACTGTTTTTT.

This clone was found a few times. V and J are TRBV18 and TRBJ2-3, with D perhaps TRBD1 (5 bases). This CDR3 is 16 amino acids long. V was clipped by 3 bases and J by 1 base, with 14 bases between them. The germline V gene encodes CDR1 KGHSH and CDR2 LQKENI. As DNA, the CDR3 is TGTGCCAGCTCACCGGCTGGGGCGCTGGGCACAGATACGCAGTATTTT. This sequence encodes CASSPAGALGTDTQYF. The full variable domain, rest sourced from reference TRBV18 and TRBJ2-3, is NAGVMQNPRHLVRRRGQEARLRCSPMKGHSHVYWYRQLPEEGLKFMVYLQKENIIDESGMPKERFSAEFPKEGPSILRIQQVVRGDSAAYFCASSPAGALGTDTQYFGPGTRLTVL.

This clone came up a few times. The V gene is TRBV9, the J gene TRBJ1-2; D may be TRBD1 (6 bases). The CDR3 totals 12 residues. CDR1 is SGDLS, CDR2 YYNGEE, per germline. V was trimmed by 4 bases and J by 6 bases, leaving 10 bases between them. CDR3 DNA sequence: TGTGCCAGCAGCCCAACAGGGAATGGCTACACCTTC. This sequence encodes CASSPTGNGYTF.

This chain joins TRBV7-2 and TRBJ2-5; possibly TRBD1 for D (6 bases). Trimming stripped 5 bases from V and 1 base from J, with 11 bases between. Germline-derived CDR1 and CDR2 are SGHTA and FQGNSA. There are 14 residues in the CDR3. CDR3 DNA sequence: TGTGCCAGCAGCCCGCGGACAGTCCAAGAGACCCAGTACTTC. Translation gives CASSPRTVQETQYF. The complete variable domain, with remaining parts taken from reference TRBV7-2 and TRBJ2-5, reads GAGVSQSPSNKVTEKGKDVELRCDPISGHTALYWYRQSLGQGLEFLIYFQGNSAPDKSGLPSDRFSAERTGGSVSTLTIQRTQQEDSAVYLCASSPRTVQETQYFGPGTRLLVL.

This clone was observed a handful of times. The rearrangement joins TRBV7-2 to TRBJ1-1; 8 nucleotides align to TRBD1. J lost 2 bases, V lost 5 bases, and 4 bases had no gene match. Germline assignment: CDR1 SGHTA and CDR2 FQGNSA. This CDR3 spans 14 amino acids. The DNA for the CDR3 is TGTGCCAGCAGCCAGGACAGGGACAACACTGAAGCTTTCTTT. Translated: CASSQDRDNTEAFF.